The sequence of this TCR beta chain was determined in a study of cytomegalovirus exposure and HLA in healthy donors (dated by TCRdb to 2016 to 2017). Describing the broader study: According to a later analysis, one platform produced both the 110 or so validation repertoires and the 700 or so repertoires of the first cohort. In addition to the first cohort of 500 to 850 subjects, a separate validation cohort of approximately 120 different subjects was used. The study aimed to test whether signatures of past pathogen exposure could be identified by cataloging public T cell receptors. To predict cytomegalovirus infection status, the study brought together high-throughput TCR immunosequencing, statistical association of individual TCRs with disease status, and machine learning.

The trim is 5 bases for V and 3 bases for J, with a gap of 18 bases between the germline ends. The germline V gene (reference sequence) sets CDR1 to MNHEY and CDR2 to SMNVEV. Reading from cysteine to phenylalanine, the CDR3 counts 16 amino acids. The sequence is cut down to CDR3 DNA, 48 bases in frame from base 1. What the study reported, not specific to this receptor: The study gave a list of over 150 TCR beta chains associated with cytomegalovirus. The authors suggested that the approach could potentially be generalized to other disease states and immunological phenotypes. Cytomegalovirus status was reported to be diagnosed by the classifier with high specificity and sensitivity in both the original and validation cohorts. While some public TCRs were present in many individuals, most TCR sequences turned up only very rarely across donors. A later analysis lacked HLA typing for the validation cohort, so it scored co-occurrence in that cohort across all 110 or so repertoires. In vitro tests confirmed that three of the cytomegalovirus-associated TCR beta chains recognize cytomegalovirus antigens. Subsequent analysis determined that TCRs grouped into clusters in the first cohort also showed a tendency toward co-occurrence across the roughly 130 validation repertoires, and approximately 94% of cluster scores exceeded 0.

Library generation was performed with the immunoSEQ multiplex PCR assay. In the authors' own workflow: To diagnose cytomegalovirus status from the catalog of TCR beta chain sequences, a statistical classification framework was built. The immuneACCESS repertoire file appears here via TCRdb, limited to in-frame rearrangements. These files lack a portion of the clones; in checked studies, under half of the deficit traces to unresolved V genes, and the cause of the others is not known. V, J and clone size were drawn from that table, and D and trimming were deduced from the DNA. The sample table lists more than 85,000 clones, about 95% of them with a count of one. Clones ranked in the top ten supply almost 0.9% of the sample. As to this clone: Its antigen remains undetermined. One base away there is no much larger clone; base qualities are not given.

The donors belonged to the validation cohort of about 120 subjects, which was separate from the roughly 680-subject first cohort. The TCR originated in a woman aged 18-35 years in good health and CMV-seronegative. The source material was PBMCs. This chain is built from TRBV27 and TRBJ2-3; D gene: possibly TRBD2, on 6 matching bases. The DNA sequence is given as TGTGCCAGCAGTCCCGGCCGGGAGATCGGGACAGATACGCAGTATTTT. It is translated as CASSPGREIGTDTQYF.